The 12 T cell receptor beta chains listed next were all sequenced from one sample in a study of blood T cell repertoires in COVID-19. Clones were read by immunoSEQ multiplex PCR, and TCRdb kept only the in-frame ones, dropping some. The sample records around 200,000 clones, about nine tenths being singletons. The sample was peripheral blood. Receptor source: a man between 18 and 29 years old with active or convalescent COVID-19.

The rearrangement links TRBV15 to TRBJ1-1; a possible D gene is TRBD1 (6 bases). Trimming shortened V by 1 base and J by 10 bases, and 16 bases separated the two germline ends. CDR3 size: 14 residues. Germline CDR1 and CDR2: LNHNV and YYDKDF (reference sequence). The CDR3 DNA reads as TGTGCCACCAGCAGAGCGGGGGGGGCGGTGGTAGCTTTCTTT. Its translation: CATSRAGGAVVAFF.

The chain carries TRBV5-4 and TRBJ2-2, with a tentative D call TRBD1 (7 bases). The CDR3 consists of 17 residues. Germline loops: CDR1 SGHNT, CDR2 YYREEE (reference sequence). Trimming removed 0 bases from V and 5 bases from J, with 17 bases in between. The CDR3 loop reads CASSLGAGQSGTGELFF. DNA for the CDR3: TGTGCCAGCAGCTTGGGGGCGGGACAGAGTGGTACCGGGGAGCTGTTTTTT.

The chain carries TRBV7-8 and TRBJ1-6; 10 positions agree with TRBD1. V dropped 10 bases and J dropped 0; count of bases not matched to a gene: 9. Germline V gives CDR1 SGHVS, CDR2 FQNEAQ. The CDR3 is 17 residues long. Here the CDR3 DNA reads TGTGCCACCTCTGCCGGGACAGGGGCCTCCTATAATTCACCCCTCCACTTT. As protein: CATSAGTGASYNSPLHF.

J is TRBJ1-2 and V is TRBV7-2; D gene ambiguous. Between the trimmed V and J ends, which lost 4 bases and 5 bases, there was a span of 14 bases. Per the germline V gene, CDR1 is SGHTA and CDR2 is FQGNSA. The CDR3 has 14 amino acids. This CDR3 is CASSSDRRAYGYTF. CDR3 bases: TGTGCCAGCAGCTCCGACCGGCGGGCATATGGCTACACCTTC.

This rearrangement joins TRBV9 to TRBJ1-6; D gene ambiguous. Germline V gene lookup returns CDR1 SGDLS and CDR2 YYNGEE. Trimming removed 0 bases at V and 0 bases at J, with 7 bases between. The CDR3 sequence is 16 residues long. The DNA of the CDR3 is TGTGCCAGCAGCGTAGGAGAGGGCTCCTATAATTCACCCCTCCACTTT. Translated: CASSVGEGSYNSPLHF.

The V and J genes are TRBV7-9 and TRBJ1-2, with a weak D call TRBD1 (5 bases). The CDR3 extends over 14 amino acids. Germline V lookup: CDR1 SEHNR, CDR2 FQNEAQ (reference sequence). Trimming shortened V by 4 bases and J by 0 bases, and 9 bases separated the two germline ends. The CDR3 bases are TGTGCCAGCAGCTCAGGGTCCCCTAACTATGGCTACACCTTC. Its translation is CASSSGSPNYGYTF. Full variable domain (outside the CDR3, taken from reference TRBV7-9 and TRBJ1-2): DTGVSQNPRHKITKRGQNVTFRCDPISEHNRLYWYRQTLGQGPEFLTYFQNEAQLEKSRLLSDRFSAERPKGSFSTLEIQRTEQGDSAMYLCASSSGSPNYGYTFGSGTRLTVV.

This rearrangement joins TRBV3-1 (or the pseudogene TRBV3-2) to TRBJ2-5; D gene unclear. V was trimmed by 0 bases and J by 3 bases, leaving 11 bases between them. Germline assignment: CDR1 LGHDT and CDR2 YNNKEL (reference sequence). This CDR3 is 15 amino acids long. The CDR3 DNA reads TGTGCCAGCAGCCAAGACCTCGGCAGCGAAGAGACCCAGTACTTC. This translates into CASSQDLGSEETQYF.

V gene TRBV27 combines with J gene TRBJ2-3, with D perhaps TRBD1 (6 bases). V shed 8 bases and J shed 1 base, with 10 bases lying between them. CDR3 length: 13 residues. Germline loops: CDR1 MNHEY, CDR2 SMNVEV (reference sequence). The CDR3 here is CASSWTGTDTQYF. Written as DNA, the CDR3 is TGTGCCAGCTCCTGGACAGGCACAGATACGCAGTATTTT.

CDR3: CAISDGSNQPQHF. The CDR3 DNA reads as TGTGCCATCAGTGATGGCTCTAATCAGCCCCAGCATTTT. The rearrangement uses TRBV10-3 and TRBJ1-5, with D uncertain. This CDR3 is 13 amino acids long. V lost 3 bases to trimming and J lost 4 bases, with 7 bases between them. Germline V CDR1 and CDR2: ENHRY, SYGVKD.

This clone was observed a single time. The rearrangement links TRBV7-9 to TRBJ1-2; a possible D gene is TRBD1 (6 bases). V was clipped by 2 bases and J by 7 bases, with 20 bases between them. Looked up from germline, CDR1 is SEHNR and CDR2 is FQNEAQ (reference sequence). This CDR3 region has 16 residues. The CDR3 DNA sequence: TGTGCCAGCAGCTTATTAGTACTGGGGGCGCATCCTGGCTACACCTTC. This translates into CASSLLVLGAHPGYTF.

The CDR3 loop reads CASSLADREATEAFF. The CDR3 DNA reads as TGTGCCAGCAGCTTAGCAGACAGGGAGGCCACTGAAGCTTTCTTT. This chain uses TRBV7-2 with TRBJ1-1; 7 nucleotides align to TRBD1. CDR3 length: 15 residues. CDR1 is SGHTA and CDR2 is FQGNSA in the germline V gene. V gave up 0 bases and J gave up 4 bases; unmatched junction bases: 5. Variable domain in full (rest from reference TRBV7-2 and TRBJ1-1): GAGVSQSPSNKVTEKGKDVELRCDPISGHTALYWYRQSLGQGLEFLIYFQGNSAPDKSGLPSDRFSAERTGGSVSTLTIQRTQQEDSAVYLCASSLADREATEAFFGQGTRLTVV.

J is TRBJ2-5 and V is TRBV6-1; 7 bases fit TRBD2. CDR1 MNHNS and CDR2 SASEGT come from the germline V gene. CDR3 size: 17 residues. J gave up 4 bases and V 2 bases, and 13 bases lay outside the gene matches. CDR3 region: CASSETQTSWAPETQYF. As DNA, the CDR3 is TGTGCCAGCAGTGAAACCCAGACTAGCTGGGCTCCAGAGACCCAGTACTTC.